A selection of T cell receptor beta chains follows, all from one sample in a study of T cells in Graves' hyperthyroidism and ophthalmopathy. TCRdb called the multiplex PCR reads again in MiXCR, with one record for every CDR3 protein. The table lists about 640,000 distinct CDR3 sequences, less than 25% of them singletons, with around a third in the top ten. The sequenced material came from blood. The source of these receptors is a young man with Graves' ophthalmopathy. The CDR3 runs from the conserved cysteine through the conserved F or W. The D gene is left open where the match is weak. The size field is filled for only some rows; it gives once, few, many or a size class.

clone_size,j_call,v_call,d_call,cdr3_nt,cdr3_aa
once,TRBJ2-2,TRBV5-1,.,TGCGCCAGCAGGGCGGCCCTCGACGGCACCGAGGAGCTGTTTTTT,CASRAALDGTEELFF
.,TRBJ2-1,TRBV2,.,TGTGCCAGCAGTGAGGCGCAGGGTACCTACAATGAGCAGTTCTTC,CASSEAQGTYNEQFF
few,TRBJ2-2,TRBV6-1,.,TGTGCCAGCAGTCCCTTGGACGGGGAGCTGTTTTTT,CASSPLDGELFF
.,TRBJ2-1,TRBV20-1,TRBD2,TGCAGTGCTAGAGAAGGCGGGAGTTTTTACAATGAGCAGTTCTTC,CSAREGGSFYNEQFF
many,TRBJ2-7,TRBV3-1,.,TGTGCCAGCAGCCAAGGATCTGGCGAGCAGTACTTC,CASSQGSGEQYF
.,TRBJ2-7,TRBV30,.,TGTGCCTGGAGTGTCCAGGGGGAGGTCTACGAGCAGTACTTC,CAWSVQGEVYEQYF
.,TRBJ2-7,TRBV3-1,TRBD2,TGTGCCAGCAGCCAAGGACCAGCGGGACTCTCCTACGAGCAGTACTTC,CASSQGPAGLSYEQYF
.,TRBJ2-7,TRBV6-6,TRBD2,TGTGCCAGCAGTTACCTCCTATCCGGGACTAGCGGGAAGAAGCAGTACTTC,CASSYLLSGTSGKKQYF
.,TRBJ2-7,TRBV7-3,.,TGTGCCAGCAGCCCCGAAGTGGCAGGGATCTACAATGAGCAGTACTTC,CASSPEVAGIYNEQYF
.,TRBJ2-2,TRBV19,.,TGTGCCAGTAACCCCAGCACCGGGGAGCTGTTTTTT,CASNPSTGELFF
.,TRBJ2-5,TRBV4-1,.,TGCGCCAGCAGCCAAGGACTCAGGGGCAAACAAGAGACCCAGTACTTC,CASSQGLRGKQETQYF
.,TRBJ1-1,TRBV30,.,TGTGCCTGGAGCCCGCCGGGAAGAAACACTGAAGCTTTCTTT,CAWSPPGRNTEAFF
.,TRBJ1-5,TRBV6-1,.,TGTGCCAGCAGAGTTGGGACCCACGGTGAAGCTAGGGGCAATCAGCCCCAGCATTTT,CASRVGTHGEARGNQPQHF
few,TRBJ2-1,TRBV2,.,TGTGCCAGCAGTGACCCAAGACTGAACAATGAGCAGTTCTTC,CASSDPRLNNEQFF
many,TRBJ1-3,TRBV6-1,.,TGTGCCAGCACGGCGGAGGGGCGAAACACCATATATTTT,CASTAEGRNTIYF
.,TRBJ1-6,TRBV6-1,TRBD1,TGTGCCAGCAGTGATTCAGGGGGCTCACCCCTCCACTTT,CASSDSGGSPLHF
.,TRBJ2-1,TRBV29-1,TRBD2,TGCAGCGTGATTGGACTAGCGGGGATTTACAATGAGCAGTTCTTC,CSVIGLAGIYNEQFF
many,TRBJ1-5,TRBV12-3/TRBV12-4,TRBD1,TGTGCCAGCAGTCGCGGGGACAGGGGATTCAATCAGCCCCAGCATTTT,CASSRGDRGFNQPQHF
.,TRBJ2-5,TRBV28,TRBD2,TGTGCCAGCAGTTTATGGGGGACTAGCGGGAGGGAAGAGACCCAGTACTTC,CASSLWGTSGREETQYF
few,TRBJ2-7,TRBV19,TRBD2,TGTGCCAGTAGTATCGGGACTAGCGGGTCAAACCCCTACGAGCAGTACTTC,CASSIGTSGSNPYEQYF
few,TRBJ2-7,TRBV5-6,.,TGTGCCAGCAGCCGAAGGGGTGGACAAGTCTACGAGCAGTACTTC,CASSRRGGQVYEQYF
.,TRBJ1-2,TRBV7-2,.,TGTGCCAGCAGCTTAGGGGGGAGTTTGGGCGGATATGGCTACACCTTC,CASSLGGSLGGYGYTF
few,TRBJ2-5,TRBV6-1,.,TGTGCCAGCAGCCCCACCAAGGTTGGGAGTTGGGGAGAGACCCAGTACTTC,CASSPTKVGSWGETQYF
few,TRBJ2-1,TRBV4-3,.,TGCGCCAGCAGCCATACCGGGACGTATTCCAATGAGCAGTTCTTC,CASSHTGTYSNEQFF
.,TRBJ1-5,TRBV30,.,TGTGCCTGGAGTGGGGGTCTGACCTCCAATCAGCCCCAGCATTTT,CAWSGGLTSNQPQHF
many,TRBJ1-1,TRBV2,.,TGTGCCAGCGGTTCCGAGGAGGGCCGGGGTATGAACACTGAAGCTTTCTTT,CASGSEEGRGMNTEAFF
.,TRBJ1-1,TRBV4-1,TRBD1,TGCGCCAGCAGCCGACCGGGACAGACAAACACTGAAGCTTTCTTT,CASSRPGQTNTEAFF
.,TRBJ2-1,TRBV6-1,TRBD2,TGTGCCAGCAGTACGAACCCCTGGGCCGGGACTAGCCGGCAGTTCTTC,CASSTNPWAGTSRQFF
.,TRBJ2-7,TRBV28,TRBD1,TGTGCCAGCAGTTCCCCCCAGGCAGGGGGCAACGAGCAGTACTTC,CASSSPQAGGNEQYF
.,TRBJ2-1,TRBV7-6,TRBD2,TGTGCCAGCAGCGGTAGCGGGAGGGCCATGGATGAGCAGTTCTTC,CASSGSGRAMDEQFF
many,TRBJ2-1,TRBV27,.,TGTGCCAGCAGTCCGTCTCTAATTCGCTCCTACAATGAGCAGTTCTTC,CASSPSLIRSYNEQFF
few,TRBJ1-2,TRBV28,.,TGTGCCAGCAGACCACAGGGCAAGTATGGCTACACCTTC,CASRPQGKYGYTF
.,TRBJ1-1,TRBV6-1,TRBD1,TGTGCCAGCAGTGGACAGGGGGCTAGCACTGAAGCTTTCTTT,CASSGQGASTEAFF
many,TRBJ2-3,TRBV2,TRBD1,TGTGCCAGTGAGACAGGGATAAACACAGATACGCAGTATTTT,CASETGINTDTQYF
.,TRBJ2-1,TRBV11-2,TRBD1,TGTGCCAGCAACCTTGGTGGGACAGGGACCTACAATGAGCAGTTCTTC,CASNLGGTGTYNEQFF
many,TRBJ1-4,TRBV28,.,TGTGCCAGCGCAGGGCGAGAAAAACTGTTTTTT,CASAGREKLFF
.,TRBJ1-5,TRBV7-9,TRBD1,TGTGCCAGCAGCTCGGGACAGGACAATCAGCCCCAGCATTTT,CASSSGQDNQPQHF
few,TRBJ2-5,TRBV12-5,.,TGTGCTAGTGGTCCCCCCGGGCTATACCAAGAGACCCAGTACTTC,CASGPPGLYQETQYF
many,TRBJ2-7,TRBV30,.,TGTGCCTGGAGTGTCGGAAACTACGAGCAGTACTTC,CAWSVGNYEQYF
.,TRBJ2-3,TRBV3-1,TRBD2,TGTGCCAGCAGCGACAAGGGGCTAGCGGCAGATACGCAGTATTTT,CASSDKGLAADTQYF
many,TRBJ2-7,TRBV28,.,TGTGCCAGCAGTTTTATGAAAGGGTACGAGCAGTACTTC,CASSFMKGYEQYF
.,TRBJ2-7,TRBV6-1,TRBD2,TGTGCCAGCAGTGAGACTAGCGGAAGCCAATACGAGCAGTACTTC,CASSETSGSQYEQYF
few,TRBJ2-1,TRBV19,.,TGTGCCAGTAGTATAGGGGCGGGCATCCGCTCCTACAATGAGCAGTTCTTC,CASSIGAGIRSYNEQFF
many,TRBJ1-5,TRBV15,.,TGTGCCACCAGCAGAGACCCCGAAAACAGGGCCAATCAGCCCCAGCATTTT,CATSRDPENRANQPQHF
.,TRBJ2-5,TRBV29-1,.,TGCAGTGCTCCCAGCAGGGAGGAGACCCAGTACTTC,CSAPSREETQYF
.,TRBJ1-1,TRBV27,.,TGTGCCAGCAGTTTAAAGGGGGGAGGTGAAGCTTTCTTT,CASSLKGGGEAFF
few,TRBJ1-6,TRBV6-5,.,TGTGCCAGCAGTTACTCAACTGGTAATTCACCCCTCCACTTT,CASSYSTGNSPLHF
few,TRBJ2-1,TRBV12-3/TRBV12-4,TRBD2,TGTGCCAGCAGTTTGGGTCTAGCGGGAGGGGAGGAGTTCTTC,CASSLGLAGGEEFF
.,TRBJ1-5,TRBV6-1,.,TGTGCCAGCAGTGACGAGCTTGCCCAGCCCCAGCATTTT,CASSDELAQPQHF
many,TRBJ2-1,TRBV12-3/TRBV12-4,TRBD2,TGTGCCAGCAGATCTGGACTAGCGGGAGGGGCTGAGCAGTTCTTC,CASRSGLAGGAEQFF
many,TRBJ1-1,TRBV5-1,.,TGCGCCAGCAGCTTGGAGAACGGGAACACTGAAGCTTTCTTT,CASSLENGNTEAFF
.,TRBJ2-3,TRBV20-1,.,TGCAGTGCTAGAGATATTGGCGTTACTAGCACAGATACGCAGTATTTT,CSARDIGVTSTDTQYF
few,TRBJ1-5,TRBV2,.,TGTGCCAGCCGCCCTTCAGGAGTCAATCAGCCCCAGCATTTT,CASRPSGVNQPQHF